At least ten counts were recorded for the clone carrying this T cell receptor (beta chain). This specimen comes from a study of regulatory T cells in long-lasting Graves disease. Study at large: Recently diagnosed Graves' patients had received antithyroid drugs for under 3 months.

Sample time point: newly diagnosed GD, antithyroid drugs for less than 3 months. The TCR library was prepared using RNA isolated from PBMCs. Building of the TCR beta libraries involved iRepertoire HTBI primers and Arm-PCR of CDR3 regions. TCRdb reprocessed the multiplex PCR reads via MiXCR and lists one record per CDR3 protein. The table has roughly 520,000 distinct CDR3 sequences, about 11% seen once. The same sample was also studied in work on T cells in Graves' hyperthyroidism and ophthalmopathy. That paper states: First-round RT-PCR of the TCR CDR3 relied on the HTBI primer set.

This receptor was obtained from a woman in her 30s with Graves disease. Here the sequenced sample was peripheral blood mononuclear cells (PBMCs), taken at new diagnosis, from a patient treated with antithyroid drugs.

The CDR3 region is CASSSRGRSGYTF. The CDR3 DNA reads as TGTGCCAGCAGTTCCAGGGGCCGGAGTGGCTACACCTTC. The gene calls are TRBV13 and TRBJ1-2; the D gene is possibly TRBD1 (6 bases). The CDR3 extends over 13 amino acids. Germline V CDR1 and CDR2: PRHDT, FYEKMQ (reference sequence). V was pared by 6 bases and J by 7 bases, with 15 bases between.